The 8 T cell receptor beta chains in this list originate from one sample, sequenced in a study of cytomegalovirus exposure and HLA in healthy donors. The assay was immunoSEQ multiplex PCR, and TCRdb's table has in-frame clones only and misses some. This table has 250,000 or so clones, about 90% appearing once. Sequencing was done on a sample of PBMCs. These receptors were taken from a man younger than 35 in good health and CMV-seropositive.

This clone was counted between two and nine times. CDR3 in DNA: TGTGCCAGCAGCTTAGGGCGGGGACAGACCCAGTACTTC. Its translation is CASSLGRGQTQYF. The chain couples TRBV7-8 to TRBJ2-5; perhaps TRBD2 as D (6 bases). This CDR3 region has 13 residues. V lost 1 base, J lost 6 bases, and 9 bases lay in between. Per the germline V gene, CDR1 is SGHVS and CDR2 is FQNEAQ.

The V and J genes are TRBV13 and TRBJ1-1, with 9 bases identical to TRBD1. V gave up 2 bases and J gave up 11 bases; unmatched junction bases: 12. Germline values: CDR1 PRHDT, CDR2 FYEKMQ (reference sequence). CDR3 size: 15 residues. The CDR3 region is CASSLSGTGFGRAFF. CDR3 nucleotides: TGTGCCAGCAGCTTATCCGGGACAGGGTTTGGTCGGGCTTTCTTT.

The gene calls are TRBV28 and TRBJ2-1, with no clear D. Germline CDR1 is MDHEN and CDR2 is SYDVKM. Trimming left V 1 base short and J 10 bases short, with 14 bases between. The CDR3 has 14 residues. The CDR3 protein is CASSLLVRLEEQFF. Here the CDR3 DNA reads TGTGCCAGCAGTTTATTGGTCAGGTTGGAGGAGCAGTTCTTC.

This clone was seen more than once but under ten times. The chain links TRBV9 to TRBJ1-4; D unclear. Trimming left V 3 bases short and J 4 bases short, with 13 bases between. Germline values: CDR1 SGDLS, CDR2 YYNGEE. The CDR3 is made up of 15 amino acids. DNA of the CDR3: TGTGCCAGCAGCGCCATGGACGGACTTAATGAAAAACTGTTTTTT. As protein: CASSAMDGLNEKLFF.

This clone appeared a few times. The V call is TRBV5-1, the J call TRBJ1-1; D remains unclear. Germline CDR1 and CDR2: SGHRS and YFSETQ. V was pared by 5 bases and J by 0 bases, with 8 bases between. The CDR3 covers 13 residues. CDR3 nucleotides: TGCGCCAGCAGTCCGGTGGTGAACACTGAAGCTTTCTTT. It is translated as CASSPVVNTEAFF.

The CDR3 sequence is CASSFKGQGDYEQYF. CDR3 in DNA: TGTGCCAGCAGCTTCAAGGGACAGGGAGACTACGAGCAGTACTTC. The genes are TRBV7-9 and TRBJ2-7, with 9 bases matching TRBD1. V dropped 3 bases and J dropped 3; count of bases not matched to a gene: 6. The CDR3 has 15 amino acids. Germline V gene sequence: CDR1 SEHNR, CDR2 FQNEAQ (reference sequence).

The chain couples TRBV29-1 to TRBJ2-1, with 10 bases identical to TRBD2. CDR3 length equals 15 residues. CDR1 and CDR2 from the germline V gene are SQVTM and ANQGSEA. The J segment lost 3 bases and the V segment lost 1 base, leaving 3 bases of the junction unmatched. The CDR3 reads CSVEARTSGYNEQFF. CDR3 nucleotides: TGCAGCGTTGAAGCACGGACTAGCGGCTACAATGAGCAGTTCTTC.

The CDR3 region is CASSSGGAYNEQFF. The CDR3 region has the DNA TGTGCCAGTAGTAGTGGGGGAGCCTACAATGAGCAGTTCTTC. The chain carries TRBV19 and TRBJ2-1; D possibly matches TRBD1 or TRBD2 (5 bases each). The CDR3 sequence is 14 residues long. V lost 4 bases, J lost 2 bases, and 9 bases lay in between. Germline V gene data show CDR1 as LNHDA and CDR2 as SQIVND (reference sequence).